A single sample is the source of the 24 T cell receptor beta chains below, sequenced in a study of human T cells and chemical hapten exposure. It was from unfractionated whole blood that total RNA was extracted. MiXCR was run by TCRdb on the 5' RACE reads, yielding one entry per CDR3 protein. This table holds over 95,000 distinct CDR3 sequences, approximately 20% found once. These receptors were taken from a human donor in good health.

This chain links TRBV27 with TRBJ2-1; perhaps TRBD2 as D (5 bases). Germline V gene lookup returns CDR1 MNHEY and CDR2 SMNVEV (reference sequence). This CDR3 contains 16 residues. V dropped 4 bases and J dropped 5 bases, with 18 bases sitting between them. The CDR3: CASSSLRTGVNNEQFF. CDR3 DNA sequence: TGTGCCAGCAGTTCTCTTCGGACCGGGGTTAACAATGAGCAGTTCTTC.

This chain uses TRBV27 with TRBJ2-6; D remains unclear. With 1 base removed from V and 1 base from J, the gap between germline ends came to 8 bases. CDR1 is MNHEY and CDR2 is SMNVEV in the germline V gene (reference sequence). CDR3 size: 16 residues. The CDR3 loop reads CASSLWRSSGANVLTF. CDR3 bases: TGTGCCAGCAGTTTATGGCGGTCTTCTGGGGCCAACGTCCTGACTTTC.

The chain uses TRBV5-1 and TRBJ2-4, with D perhaps TRBD2 (5 bases). V was trimmed by 0 bases and J by 3 bases, leaving 16 bases between them. The germline CDR1 and CDR2 sequences are SGHRS and YFSETQ. CDR3 length equals 17 residues. DNA for the CDR3: TGCGCCAGCAGCTTGGGACACACGGAGGCTGTCAAAAACATTCAGTACTTC. Translated: CASSLGHTEAVKNIQYF.

This clonotype has just a few counts. V and J are TRBV2 and TRBJ2-7, with D hard to call. The CDR3 is 16 residues long. Per germline, CDR1 SNHLY and CDR2 FYNNEI. The ends were cut back, 4 bases at V and 0 bases at J, with 16 bases in the middle. As DNA, the CDR3 is TGTGCCAGCAGTGCCCGGTCGGGCGGCCCCTCCTACGAGCAGTACTTC. This encodes CASSARSGGPSYEQYF.

The chain is built from TRBV5-1 and TRBJ2-3; D not certain. The CDR3 totals 12 residues. Trimming took off 4 bases at V and 1 base at J, with 4 bases between the two ends. Germline CDR1 is SGHRS and CDR2 is YFSETQ. The CDR3 DNA sequence: TGCGCCAGCAGCCGCCGCACAGATACGCAGTATTTT. This codes for CASSRRTDTQYF.

J is TRBJ2-7 and V is TRBV28, with 8 bases identical to TRBD2. The ends lost 7 bases at V and 2 bases at J; junction bases unmatched: 7. The germline V gene encodes CDR1 MDHEN and CDR2 SYDVKM. This CDR3 has 14 amino acids. CDR3 sequence reads: CASISGGGTYEQYF. CDR3 in DNA: TGTGCCAGCATATCCGGCGGGGGGACCTACGAGCAGTACTTC. The whole variable domain, remainder taken from reference TRBV28 and TRBJ2-7, is DVKVTQSSRYLVKRTGEKVFLECVQDMDHENMFWYRQDPGLGLRLIYFSYDVKMKEKGDIPEGYSVSREKKERFSLILESASTNQTSMYLCASISGGGTYEQYFGPGTRLTVT.

The chain has TRBV14 and TRBJ2-1, with a weak D call TRBD2 (5 bases). The CDR3 loop spans 13 amino acids. Germline V gene sequence: CDR1 SGHDN, CDR2 FVKESK. The V end lost 0 bases, the J end lost 10 bases, and 10 bases lay between the germline ends. DNA of the CDR3: TGTGCCAGCAGCCAAGATAGCGCAGTGGAGCAGTTCTTC. Residues: CASSQDSAVEQFF.

The table lists this clonotype with a few counts. The chain couples TRBV4-1 to TRBJ2-1, with 10 bases lining up with TRBD2. The CDR3 loop spans 15 amino acids. Unmatched junction bases numbered 6, after V lost 3 bases and J lost 7 bases. Looked up from germline, CDR1 is MGHRA and CDR2 is YSYEKL. The CDR3 loop is CASSQPSGSRNEQFF. The CDR3 bases are TGCGCCAGCAGCCAGCCTAGCGGGAGTCGGAATGAGCAGTTCTTC.

This clonotype appeared a few times. The rearrangement joins TRBV20-1 to TRBJ1-6, with no clear D. The CDR3 is 16 amino acids. In germline, CDR1 is DFQATT, CDR2 SNEGSKA (reference sequence). V was shortened by 4 bases and J by 0 bases, with 13 bases between the two germline ends. DNA for the CDR3: TGCAGTGCTAACAACGCCGCAAGCTCCTATAATTCACCCCTCCACTTT. Translation: CSANNAASSYNSPLHF.

The gene calls are TRBV20-1 and TRBJ1-5, with D uncertain. V shed 6 bases and J shed 3 bases, with 18 bases lying between them. Germline CDR1 and CDR2: DFQATT and SNEGSKA (reference sequence). The CDR3 covers 15 residues. The CDR3 bases are TGCAGTGCCATATGGGCCTCCTCCCCCAATCAGCCCCAGCATTTT. Translation: CSAIWASSPNQPQHF.

Only a few counts were recorded for this clonotype. This chain connects TRBV5-6 to TRBJ1-3; D is possibly TRBD1 (5 bases). This CDR3 has 17 amino acids. Germline CDR1 and CDR2: SGHDT and YYEEEE. Trimming took off 0 bases at V and 4 bases at J, with 17 bases between the two ends. This chain's CDR3 is CASSLARQGMVGNTIYF. In nucleotides, the CDR3 is TGTGCCAGCAGCTTGGCTCGGCAGGGCATGGTCGGAAACACCATATATTTT.

The sample holds a few counts of this clonotype. The chain joins TRBV13 to TRBJ1-4; no definite D call. Trimming removed 5 bases from V and 0 bases from J, with 10 bases in between. The CDR3 has 15 residues. CDR1 is PRHDT and CDR2 is FYEKMQ in the germline V gene (reference sequence). DNA of the CDR3: TGTGCCAGCAGCCCAAACCCTACAACTAATGAAAAACTGTTTTTT. Protein sequence: CASSPNPTTNEKLFF. Filled out from reference TRBV13 and TRBJ1-4, the complete variable domain reads AAGVIQSPRHLIKEKRETATLKCYPIPRHDTVYWYQQGPGQDPQFLISFYEKMQSDKGSIPDRFSAQQFSDYHSELNMSSLELGDSALYFCASSPNPTTNEKLFFGSGTQLSVL.

Ten or more counts support this clonotype. V is TRBV27 and J is TRBJ1-2; a weak D match, TRBD1 (6 bases). This CDR3 region has 16 residues. V dropped 2 bases and J dropped 2 bases, with 15 bases sitting between them. CDR1 and CDR2 (germline): MNHEY, SMNVEV (reference sequence). The CDR3, as DNA: TGTGCCAGCAGTTTACTGGGGGGAGGGACAAACTATGGCTACACCTTC. Its protein product is CASSLLGGGTNYGYTF.

This clonotype appeared a few times. V gene TRBV4-1 combines with J gene TRBJ1-4; D possibly corresponds to TRBD1 (6 bases). This CDR3 has 17 amino acids. CDR1 and CDR2 from the germline V gene are MGHRA and YSYEKL. Deletions cut 1 base from V and 2 bases from J, with 14 bases between. DNA of the CDR3: TGCGCCAGCAGCCAAGGACGGGGGCAGGGCACTAATGAAAAACTGTTTTTT. Amino acids: CASSQGRGQGTNEKLFF.

V usage is TRBV20-1 and J usage is TRBJ2-7, with D possibly being TRBD1 (5 bases). The CDR3 totals 14 residues. The germline CDR1 and CDR2 sequences are DFQATT and SNEGSKA (reference sequence). Trimming took 1 base from V and 3 from J, leaving 13 bases between them. Here the CDR3 DNA reads TGCAGTGCTAGAGCGACAGCGAGAATCTACGAGCAGTACTTC. This sequence encodes CSARATARIYEQYF.

This clonotype has just a few counts. This chain uses TRBV14 with TRBJ2-5, with 9 bases lining up with TRBD2. The CDR3 runs 16 residues. Unmatched junction bases numbered 7, after V lost 3 bases and J lost 2 bases. The V gene's germline CDR1 is SGHDN and CDR2 FVKESK. CDR3 nucleotide sequence: TGTGCCAGCAGCCAGCCGGGACTAGCCCCTCAAGAGACCCAGTACTTC. This translates into CASSQPGLAPQETQYF.

This clonotype was detected only a few times. The chain couples TRBV27 to TRBJ2-7; 8 positions agree with TRBD2. This CDR3 spans 14 amino acids. Germline V lookup: CDR1 MNHEY, CDR2 SMNVEV (reference sequence). J gave up 1 base and V 5 bases, and 4 bases lay outside the gene matches. CDR3 nucleotide sequence: TGTGCCAGCAGTCGGTCTAGCGGGTCCTACGAGCAGTACTTC. It is translated as CASSRSSGSYEQYF.

The V call is TRBV19, the J call TRBJ2-5, with a weak D call TRBD1 (5 bases). Germline values: CDR1 LNHDA, CDR2 SQIVND (reference sequence). Trimming removed 3 bases at V and 5 bases at J, with 13 bases between. This CDR3 has 14 amino acids. CDR3: CASSIRGKSETQYF. DNA of the CDR3: TGTGCCAGTAGTATTAGGGGAAAGTCGGAGACCCAGTACTTC.

In this sample, this clonotype turned up a few times. The rearrangement joins TRBV28 to TRBJ2-2; 8 nucleotides align to TRBD1. J was trimmed by 1 base and V by 1 base; bases with no gene match: 8. CDR3 size: 18 residues. Germline CDR1 MDHEN, CDR2 SYDVKM. The CDR3 DNA is TGTGCCAGCAGTTTATCCCAGGGGGCAGTAGGGAACACCGGGGAGCTGTTTTTT. Amino acid sequence: CASSLSQGAVGNTGELFF.

This clonotype was found a few times. The rearrangement links TRBV20-1 to TRBJ2-3; a weak D match, TRBD2 (6 bases). The germline gives CDR1 DFQATT, CDR2 SNEGSKA (reference sequence). With 3 bases removed from V and 2 bases from J, the gap between germline ends came to 12 bases. This CDR3 region has 14 residues. CDR3 DNA sequence: TGCAGTGCTAGCCGGGAGTCATTCACAGATACGCAGTATTTT. Its protein is CSASRESFTDTQYF.

This clonotype has a handful of counts. This chain connects TRBV12-3 or TRBV12-4 to TRBJ2-3; 10 bases match TRBD2. This CDR3 is built from 16 residues. J was trimmed by 2 bases and V by 6 bases; bases with no gene match: 8. The CDR3 here is CASRGPGTSATDTQYF. CDR3 DNA sequence: TGTGCCAGCAGGGGGCCCGGGACTAGCGCCACAGATACGCAGTATTTT.

The chain carries TRBV2 and TRBJ2-7, with D perhaps TRBD1 (6 bases). Germline CDR1 SNHLY, CDR2 FYNNEI. V lost 2 bases to trimming and J lost 4 bases, with 12 bases between them. The CDR3 is made up of 14 amino acids. The chain's CDR3 is CASSERGTQYEQYF. CDR3 DNA: TGTGCCAGCAGTGAAAGGGGGACCCAATACGAGCAGTACTTC.

In this sample, this clonotype turned up a few times. This chain uses TRBV5-1 with TRBJ2-7, with 12 nucleotides matching TRBD2. The length of the CDR3 is 16 residues. J was trimmed by 0 bases and V by 4 bases; bases with no gene match: 5. The V gene's germline CDR1 is SGHRS and CDR2 YFSETQ. CDR3 nucleotide sequence: TGCGCCAGCAGCGACGGACTAGCGGGGACCTCCTACGAGCAGTACTTC. Encoded protein: CASSDGLAGTSYEQYF.

The CDR3 nucleotides read TGTGCCAGCAGTCCGGGTAAAAGGGAAGCTTTCTTT. It yields the protein CASSPGKREAFF. The V gene is TRBV28, the J gene TRBJ1-1; D call uncertain. Germline V CDR1 and CDR2: MDHEN, SYDVKM. This CDR3 has 12 amino acids. The V gene lost 5 bases and the J gene lost 8 bases, with 12 bases spanning the gap.